Below, 18 T cell receptor beta chains from the same sample are listed, as sequenced in a study of shared clonotypes between healthy human individuals. The data were produced by immunoSEQ multiplex PCR, yet TCRdb's version contains in-frame clones alone and is incomplete. The sample holds 600,000 to 750,000 clones, 60% to 80% seen once. The source material was memory CD4+ T cells sorted from blood. Subset meaning: CD45RA-negative fraction. Receptors originate from a woman between 25 and 40 years old in good health.

The chain employs TRBV2 and TRBJ2-1, with 9 bases that match TRBD2. Per the germline V gene, CDR1 is SNHLY and CDR2 is FYNNEI. The J segment lost 6 bases and the V segment lost 3 bases, leaving 12 bases of the junction unmatched. This CDR3 is built from 17 residues. CDR3 protein: CASSEAPLAGNINEQFF. CDR3 coding DNA: TGTGCCAGCAGTGAGGCCCCTCTAGCGGGAAACATCAATGAGCAGTTCTTC.

This CDR3 is CASSSRDRVYEQYF. The CDR3 DNA reads TGTGCCAGCAGCAGCCGGGACAGGGTTTACGAGCAGTACTTC. The chain uses TRBV7-8 and TRBJ2-7; TRBD1 matches at 9 bases. The length of the CDR3 is 14 residues. Germline CDR1 reads SGHVS; CDR2 reads FQNEAQ. The trim removed 5 bases at V and 4 bases at J, leaving 6 bases unmatched.

This sequence joins TRBV10-1 and TRBJ2-1, with TRBD2 identical over 7 bases. CDR3 length: 13 amino acids. J was trimmed by 8 bases and V by 2 bases; bases with no gene match: 3. Germline V lookup: CDR1 WNHNN, CDR2 SYGVQD (reference sequence). The CDR3 spells CASSERGRDEQFF. The DNA of the CDR3 is TGCGCCAGCAGTGAGCGGGGGAGGGATGAGCAGTTCTTC.

This rearrangement joins TRBV2 to TRBJ2-7; maybe TRBD1 (5 bases). Germline V gives CDR1 SNHLY, CDR2 FYNNEI. V was cut by 6 bases and J by 1 base, with 13 bases left in between. This CDR3 has 14 residues. The DNA of the CDR3 is TGTGCCAGCAGAGATCCAGGGCCTTCCTACGAGCAGTACTTC. Amino acid sequence: CASRDPGPSYEQYF.

In this sample, this clone turned up a few times. V usage is TRBV11-1 and J usage is TRBJ1-1; D is unclear. Germline V gene lookup returns CDR1 SGHAT and CDR2 FQDESV (reference sequence). There are 15 residues in the CDR3. Trimming removed 1 base from V and 5 bases from J, with 14 bases in between. The CDR3 bases are TGTGCCAGCAGCTTAGATCGGGGTCTGTGGACTGAAGCTTTCTTT. Translated, it gives CASSLDRGLWTEAFF.

A few counts support this clone. This chain links TRBV18 with TRBJ2-5; D is uncertain. Trimming pared 5 bases from V and 2 bases from J, leaving 6 bases between. Germline loops: CDR1 KGHSH, CDR2 LQKENI. The CDR3 spans 12 residues. CDR3 nucleotides: TGTGCCAGCTCATGGTTACAAGAGACCCAGTACTTC. Protein: CASSWLQETQYF.

This chain uses TRBV4-1 with TRBJ2-3; no clear D. Trimming removed 0 bases from V and 1 base from J, with 5 bases in between. The CDR3 sequence is 14 residues long. The germline gives CDR1 MGHRA, CDR2 YSYEKL. CDR3 amino acids: CASSQDHGTDTQYF. Written as DNA, the CDR3 is TGCGCCAGCAGCCAAGATCATGGCACAGATACGCAGTATTTT.

The chain carries TRBV11-2 and TRBJ2-7; D not certain. The ends were cut back, 5 bases at V and 6 bases at J, with 11 bases in the middle. The germline V gene encodes CDR1 SGHAT and CDR2 FQNNGV. This CDR3 comprises 12 residues. For the CDR3, the DNA is TGTGCCAGCAGCCGTTCTCAAGGCGAGCAGTACTTC. This sequence encodes CASSRSQGEQYF.

The CDR3 coding sequence is TGTGCCAGCAGGGGCAGGCGGGGAATAGTCGGGGAGCTGTTTTTT. Translation gives CASRGRRGIVGELFF. The V call is TRBV27, the J call TRBJ2-2; a weak D match, TRBD2 (6 bases). The CDR3 has 15 residues. V was pared by 6 bases and J by 7 bases, with 18 bases between. The germline V gene has CDR1 MNHEY and CDR2 SMNVEV (reference sequence).

The table lists this clone with a count of one. This rearrangement joins TRBV6-1 to TRBJ1-1, with unresolved D. The germline CDR1 and CDR2 sequences are MNHNS and SASEGT. The CDR3 length is 13 residues. The germline V and J ends were trimmed by 2 bases and 1 base, with 5 bases remaining between them. CDR3 in amino acids: CASSETGNTEAFF. The CDR3 DNA follows: TGTGCCAGCAGTGAAACGGGGAACACTGAAGCTTTCTTT.

This clone was found once. V usage is TRBV28 and J usage is TRBJ1-1, with D possibly matching TRBD1 (5 bases). From germline, CDR1 is MDHEN and CDR2 SYDVKM. CDR3 length equals 14 residues. Trimming shortened V by 6 bases and J by 0 bases, and 11 bases separated the two germline ends. For the CDR3, the DNA is TGTGCCAGCAGGCTACAGGACGTGAACACTGAAGCTTTCTTT. Translating it yields CASRLQDVNTEAFF.

This chain joins TRBV28 and TRBJ1-2, with TRBD1 matching 9 bases. J gave up 7 bases and V 2 bases, and 8 bases lay outside the gene matches. CDR1 MDHEN and CDR2 SYDVKM come from the germline V gene. The CDR3 has 15 residues. CDR3 sequence reads: CASSLLPGQGTGYTF. The CDR3 nucleotides are TGTGCCAGCAGTTTACTTCCGGGACAGGGAACTGGCTACACCTTC.

Turning to this clone: One base away lies a much larger clone, so this may be a sequencing read error. V is TRBV6-6 and J is TRBJ2-7; 8 nucleotides agree with TRBD1. V shed 4 bases and J 0 bases; nucleotides not matched to a gene: 2. Germline V gene lookup returns CDR1 MNHNY and CDR2 SVGAGI (reference sequence). The CDR3 loop spans 14 amino acids. CDR3 in DNA: TGTGCCAGCAGTTTACAGGGGGACTCCTACGAGCAGTACTTC. It translates to CASSLQGDSYEQYF.

V usage is TRBV9 and J usage is TRBJ1-4; no clear D gene. CDR1 is SGDLS and CDR2 is YYNGEE in the germline V gene. This CDR3 contains 14 residues. Deletions cut 4 bases from V and 6 bases from J, with 13 bases between. The CDR3 reads CASSLRPGDEKLFF. DNA for the CDR3: TGTGCCAGCAGCCTCCGACCAGGTGATGAAAAACTGTTTTTT.

This sequence joins TRBV2 and TRBJ2-1; no firm D call. This CDR3 is built from 13 residues. Between the trimmed V and J ends, which lost 1 base and 7 bases, there was a span of 8 bases. From germline, CDR1 is SNHLY and CDR2 FYNNEI. CDR3 sequence (DNA): TGTGCCAGCAGTGAAGGCCGCTTTAATGAGCAGTTCTTC. Translated: CASSEGRFNEQFF. Drawing the rest from reference TRBV2 and TRBJ2-1, the complete variable domain is EPEVTQTPSHQVTQMGQEVILRCVPISNHLYFYWYRQILGQKVEFLVSFYNNEISEKSEIFDDQFSVERPDGSNFTLKIRSTKLEDSAMYFCASSEGRFNEQFFGPGTRLTVL.

This rearrangement joins TRBV7-9 to TRBJ2-5, with D tentatively TRBD2 (6 bases). V lost 3 bases to trimming and J lost 5 bases, with 19 bases between them. There are 16 residues in the CDR3. Germline V gene lookup returns CDR1 SEHNR and CDR2 FQNEAQ (reference sequence). The CDR3 reads CASSLDEVEGDETQYF. The DNA of the CDR3 is TGTGCCAGCAGCTTGGACGAGGTGGAGGGAGACGAGACCCAGTACTTC. The full variable domain, in which reference TRBV7-9 and TRBJ2-5 provide the parts outside the CDR3, is DTGVSQNPRHKITKRGQNVTFRCDPISEHNRLYWYRQTLGQGPEFLTYFQNEAQLEKSRLLSDRFSAERPKGSFSTLEIQRTEQGDSAMYLCASSLDEVEGDETQYFGPGTRLLVL.

The chain has TRBV19 and TRBJ1-2; D gene ambiguous. The CDR3 consists of 13 residues. Looked up from germline, CDR1 is LNHDA and CDR2 is SQIVND (reference sequence). The V end lost 4 bases, the J end lost 5 bases, and 11 bases lay between the germline ends. CDR3 loop: CASSTPNFYGYTF. The CDR3 nucleotides are TGTGCCAGTAGTACCCCAAACTTTTATGGCTACACCTTC. The full variable domain, completed using reference TRBV19 and TRBJ1-2, is DGGITQSPKYLFRKEGQNVTLSCEQNLNHDAMYWYRQDPGQGLRLIYYSQIVNDFQKGDIAEGYSVSREKKESFPLTVTSAQKNPTAFYLCASSTPNFYGYTFGSGTRLTVV.

The chain links TRBV4-1 to TRBJ2-7; the match to TRBD2 covers 11 bases. After removal of 1 base from V and 2 bases from J, the junction contained 4 bases not matched to a gene. Germline lookup yields CDR1 MGHRA and CDR2 YSYEKL. The CDR3 is made up of 16 amino acids. The CDR3 DNA sequence: TGCGCCAGCAGCCAAGCAACTAGCGGGAGTACCTACGAGCAGTACTTC. Protein product: CASSQATSGSTYEQYF.